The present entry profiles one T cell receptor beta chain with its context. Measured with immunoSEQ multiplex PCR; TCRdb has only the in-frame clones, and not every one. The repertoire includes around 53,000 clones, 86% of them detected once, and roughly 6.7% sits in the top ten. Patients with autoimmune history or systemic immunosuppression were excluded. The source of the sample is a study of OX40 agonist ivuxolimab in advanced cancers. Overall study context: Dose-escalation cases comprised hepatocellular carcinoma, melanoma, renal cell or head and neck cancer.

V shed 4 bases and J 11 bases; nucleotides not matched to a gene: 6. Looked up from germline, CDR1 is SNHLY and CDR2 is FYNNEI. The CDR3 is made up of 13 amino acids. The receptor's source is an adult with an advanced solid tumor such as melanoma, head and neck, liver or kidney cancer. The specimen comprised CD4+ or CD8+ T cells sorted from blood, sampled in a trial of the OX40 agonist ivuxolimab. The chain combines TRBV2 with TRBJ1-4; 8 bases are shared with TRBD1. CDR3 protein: CASSAGQGSKLFF. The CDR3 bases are TGTGCCAGCAGTGCAGGACAGGGATCGAAACTGTTTTTT.